The 9 T cell receptor beta chains below come from one sample, sequenced in a study of shared clonotypes between healthy human individuals. Sequenced by immunoSEQ multiplex PCR; TCRdb stores in-frame clones only, minus some. The sample lists more than 150,000 clones; approximately 61% were seen once. The material sequenced was memory CD4+ T cells sorted from blood. Documented subset: CD45RA-negative fraction. The receptors originated from a man younger than 45 in good health.

The V call is TRBV6-5, the J call TRBJ2-7; no definite D call. V gave up 2 bases and J gave up 3 bases, with 17 bases separating them. Germline CDR1 MNHEY, CDR2 SVGAGI. The CDR3 is 16 residues long. CDR3 coding DNA: TGTGCCAGCAGTTACCTAAAGGTCGGACCCCACTACGAGCAGTACTTC. As protein: CASSYLKVGPHYEQYF.

The genes are TRBV6-6 and TRBJ2-3; a possible D gene is TRBD2 (5 bases). The germline V gene has CDR1 MNHNY and CDR2 SVGAGI (reference sequence). Trimming shortened V by 6 bases and J by 8 bases, and 18 bases separated the two germline ends. CDR3 length equals 14 residues. CDR3 nucleotides: TGTGCCAGCAGCGACGGAGGACCCCCCGGTACGCAGTATTTT. It translates to CASSDGGPPGTQYF.

This chain links TRBV29-1 with TRBJ2-7; a possible D gene is TRBD2 (5 bases). The CDR3 extends over 14 amino acids. Trimming took off 4 bases at V and 4 bases at J, with 17 bases between the two ends. Per the germline V gene, CDR1 is SQVTM and CDR2 is ANQGSEA. The CDR3 DNA reads TGCAGCGTTGGAGTGGCGGTTGGGGAGTACGAGCAGTACTTC. Protein: CSVGVAVGEYEQYF.

This clone came up a few times. The gene calls are TRBV5-1 and TRBJ1-4; no reliable D call. Germline V gene data show CDR1 as SGHRS and CDR2 as YFSETQ. The CDR3 length is 14 residues. V lost 6 bases and J 3 bases, leaving 12 bases between the germline ends. The CDR3 DNA follows: TGCGCCAGCACCACGGGGATCGCTAATGAAAAACTGTTTTTT. Translated: CASTTGIANEKLFF.

J is TRBJ1-2 and V is TRBV7-8; D may be TRBD1 (6 bases). Germline V CDR1 and CDR2: SGHVS, FQNEAQ. V was cut by 4 bases and J by 4 bases, with 16 bases left in between. The CDR3 loop spans 15 amino acids. CDR3: CASSSPGGGSYGYTF. The DNA for the CDR3 is TGTGCCAGCAGCTCCCCGGGGGGCGGTAGCTATGGCTACACCTTC.

The CDR3 DNA reads TGTGCCAGCAATGGCGGAAGAGGCGGGGAGCTGTTTTTT. As protein: CASNGGRGGELFF. V gene TRBV6-5 combines with J gene TRBJ2-2; D is unclear. CDR1 and CDR2 from the germline V gene are MNHEY and SVGAGI. The CDR3 is 13 amino acids. The V end was cut by 7 bases, the J end by 7 bases, with 13 bases between.

The V gene is TRBV29-1, the J gene TRBJ2-7, with a tentative D call TRBD1 (6 bases). Trimming removed 4 bases at V and 1 base at J, with 11 bases between. The germline V gene encodes CDR1 SQVTM and CDR2 ANQGSEA. The CDR3 sequence is 13 residues long. The CDR3 DNA is TGCAGCGTTGGGGCAGGGGCATCCTACGAGCAGTACTTC. Protein sequence: CSVGAGASYEQYF.

The sample holds a few counts of this clone. V usage is TRBV5-8 and J usage is TRBJ1-5; 10 bases fit TRBD1. The germline CDR1 and CDR2 sequences are SGHTS and YDEGEE. The V and J ends lost 0 bases and 6 bases, in that order; junction bases with no gene match: 3. The CDR3 is made up of 15 amino acids. The CDR3: CASSLGQGASQPQHF. In nucleotides, the CDR3 is TGTGCCAGCAGCTTGGGACAGGGGGCAAGTCAGCCCCAGCATTTT.

V usage is TRBV6-5 and J usage is TRBJ2-3, with D possibly being TRBD2 (5 bases). The length of the CDR3 is 15 residues. In germline, CDR1 is MNHEY, CDR2 SVGAGI. The V gene lost 2 bases and the J gene lost 5 bases, with 14 bases spanning the gap. The CDR3 nucleotides read TGTGCCAGCAGTTACCTAGCCGGGAACCAAGATACGCAGTATTTT. Protein sequence: CASSYLAGNQDTQYF.